A single TCR beta chain is shown here with its context. The entry originates in a study of blood T cell repertoires in COVID-19. As originally analysed: Using reference gene primer amplification, nucleated cell counts were estimated. Assay: immunoSEQ multiplex PCR; the TCRdb copy retains only in-frame clones and omits some. That table furnishes V, J and clone size, whereas the DNA furnished D and trimming. The table lists roughly 20,000 clones, about nine tenths of them singletons. Germline V gene data show CDR1 as SGHNT and CDR2 as YYREEE (reference sequence). This CDR3 is built from 19 residues. Trimming removed 0 bases at V and 3 bases at J, with 24 bases between.

This TCR came from a human donor with active COVID-19. The donor label of this sample is uncertain. The V and J genes are TRBV5-4 and TRBJ2-5, with D possibly being TRBD1 (7 bases). Sample: peripheral blood. Here the CDR3 reads CASSLGWSRGVSTKETQYF. The CDR3 nucleotides read TGTGCCAGCAGCTTGGGTTGGTCCAGGGGGGTGTCGACTAAAGAGACCCAGTACTTC.